This TCR beta chain was obtained from a study of glioma-infiltrating T cells. This clonotype was seen repeatedly, ten times or more. The antigen is not known. CDR1 LNHDA and CDR2 SQIVND come from the germline V gene (reference sequence). CDR3 length equals 13 residues. V lost 7 bases and J 2 bases, leaving 11 bases between the germline ends. General study points: Tissue-blood divergence was below expectation in non-neoplastic patients, above in gliomas. CDR3 overlap between tissue and blood was very small.

Amplification of TCR alpha and beta CDR3 regions from RNA used iRepertoire nested multiplex PCR. One-step reverse transcription and amplification started from approximately 100-400 ng of tissue mRNA or PBMC total RNA. TCRdb redid the calling of the multiplex PCR reads with MiXCR, one entry per CDR3 protein. The sample has some 110,000 distinct CDR3 sequences, approximately 23% seen once; the top ten hold roughly 15%. The V and J genes are TRBV19 and TRBJ1-1; no definite D call. This clonotype was obtained from a human donor with low-grade glioma or glioblastoma, undergoing nonglioma brain surgery, or in good health (not recorded which). Material: glioma tissue, nonneoplastic brain tissue, or PBMCs (not recorded which). CDR3 DNA: TGTGCCAGTAAAGAAGCCCTTAACACTGAAGCTTTCTTT. It specifies CASKEALNTEAFF.